The TCR beta chain under discussion was sequenced for a study of graft-versus-host responses after intestinal transplantation. CDR3 length equals 17 residues. CDR1 and CDR2 from the germline V gene are SGHAT and FQNNGV. Trimming removed 7 bases at V and 0 bases at J, with 21 bases between. This clone is a singleton in its sample. The target antigen is unknown. Sequencing was performed with immunoSEQ multiplex PCR; in TCRdb, only in-frame clones are kept and a portion is missing. The data show tens of thousands of clones, with over 85% seen just once and around 0.51% held by the top ten. The source of this sequence is a human donor who received an intestinal transplant. Sequences were derived from unstimulated CD8+ T cells sorted from spleen or lymph node cells, sampled before intestinal transplant. V is TRBV11-2 and J is TRBJ2-5, with a tentative D call TRBD2 (6 bases). The CDR3 nucleotides are TGTGCCAGCACCGATCGTCCGGGGGTTCGGGACCAAGAGACCCAGTACTTC. It codes for CASTDRPGVRDQETQYF. The variable domain in full, with the rest retrieved from reference TRBV11-2 and TRBJ2-5, is EAGVAQSPRYKIIEKRQSVAFWCNPISGHATLYWYQQILGQGPKLLIQFQNNGVVDDSQLPKDRFSAERLKGVDSTLKIQPAKLEDSAVYLCASTDRPGVRDQETQYFGPGTRLLVL.